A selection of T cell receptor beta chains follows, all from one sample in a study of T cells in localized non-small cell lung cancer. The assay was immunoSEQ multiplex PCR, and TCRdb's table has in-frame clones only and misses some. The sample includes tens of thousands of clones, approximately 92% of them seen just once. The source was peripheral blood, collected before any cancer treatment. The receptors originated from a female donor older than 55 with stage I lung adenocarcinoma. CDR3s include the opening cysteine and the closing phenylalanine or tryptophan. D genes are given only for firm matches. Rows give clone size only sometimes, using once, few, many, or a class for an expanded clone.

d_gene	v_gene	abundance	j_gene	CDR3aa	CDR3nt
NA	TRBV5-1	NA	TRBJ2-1	CASSLLQSNEQFF	TGCGCCAGCAGCTTGTTACAATCCAATGAGCAGTTCTTC
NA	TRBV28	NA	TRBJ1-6	CASRPQRGSYNSPLHF	TGTGCCAGCCGTCCGCAGAGAGGGTCCTATAATTCACCCCTCCACTTT
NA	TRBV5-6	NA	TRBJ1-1	CASSLFGNTEAFF	TGTGCCAGCAGCTTGTTTGGGAACACTGAAGCTTTCTTT
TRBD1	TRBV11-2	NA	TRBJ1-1	CASSSRARGLGEAFF	TGTGCCAGCAGCTCCCGAGCGAGGGGGCTAGGGGAAGCTTTCTTT
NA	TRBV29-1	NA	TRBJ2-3	CSVVGGAGTDTQYF	TGCAGCGTTGTCGGGGGCGCGGGCACAGATACGCAGTATTTT
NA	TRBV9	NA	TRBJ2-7	CASSVVPIGSVSEQYF	TGTGCCAGCAGCGTAGTCCCGATCGGAAGCGTCTCCGAGCAGTACTTC
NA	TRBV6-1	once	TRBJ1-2	CASRTPRPGYTF	TGTGCCAGCAGGACCCCTAGACCTGGCTACACCTTC
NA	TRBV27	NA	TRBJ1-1	CASSWGRNTEAFF	TGTGCCAGCAGTTGGGGCAGGAACACTGAAGCTTTCTTT
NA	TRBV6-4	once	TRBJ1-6	CASSEVTGRGSPLHF	TGTGCCAGCAGTGAAGTTACGGGCCGTGGTTCACCCCTCCACTTT
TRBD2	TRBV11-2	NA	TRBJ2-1	CASSPGLAGVDEQFF	TGTGCCAGCAGCCCCGGACTAGCGGGGGTGGATGAGCAGTTCTTC
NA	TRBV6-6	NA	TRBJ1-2	CASSYYRAGGYTF	TGTGCCAGCAGTTACTACAGGGCGGGAGGCTACACCTTC
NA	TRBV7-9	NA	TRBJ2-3	CASSRRGPRTDTQYF	TGTGCCAGCAGCCGCAGGGGCCCTCGCACAGATACGCAGTATTTT
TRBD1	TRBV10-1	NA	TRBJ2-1	CASSGGGPGSDNRVF	TGCGCCAGCAGTGGAGGGGGCCCGGGGTCAGATAATCGGGTCTTC
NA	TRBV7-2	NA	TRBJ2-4	CASSPDSGKNIQYF	TGTGCCAGCAGTCCGGACAGCGGAAAAAACATTCAGTACTTC
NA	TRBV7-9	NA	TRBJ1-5	CASSLEGTSNQPQHF	TGTGCCAGCAGCTTAGAGGGGACAAGCAATCAGCCCCAGCATTTT
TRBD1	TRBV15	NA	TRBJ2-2	CATSRGHRGQDGELFF	TGTGCCACCAGCAGAGGACACAGGGGGCAGGACGGGGAGCTGTTTTTT
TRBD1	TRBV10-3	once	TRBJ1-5	CAISENRGHNQPQHF	TGTGCCATCAGTGAAAACAGGGGGCACAATCAGCCCCAGCATTTT
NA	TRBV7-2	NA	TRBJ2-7	CASSAVPEHYEQYF	TGTGCCAGTTCAGCGGTGCCGGAGCACTACGAGCAGTACTTC
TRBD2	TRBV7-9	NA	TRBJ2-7	CASSLPGGDEQYF	TGTGCCAGCAGCTTACCCGGGGGGGACGAGCAGTACTTC
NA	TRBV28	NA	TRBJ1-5	CASSLGSLRGDQPQHF	TGTGCCAGCAGTTTAGGGTCCCTTCGCGGGGATCAGCCCCAGCATTTT
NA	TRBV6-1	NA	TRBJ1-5	CASSEAWTLSNQPQHF	TGTGCCAGCAGTGAAGCGTGGACTCTGAGCAATCAGCCCCAGCATTTT
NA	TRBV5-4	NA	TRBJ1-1	CASSPLRGANTEAFF	TGTGCCAGCAGCCCTCTCCGGGGAGCGAACACTGAAGCTTTCTTT
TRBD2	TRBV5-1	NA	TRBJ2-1	CASSLGGTSGGAYNEQFF	TGCGCCAGCAGCTTGGGAGGGACTAGCGGGGGCGCCTACAATGAGCAGTTCTTC
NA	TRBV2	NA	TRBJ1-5	CATGTGALSNQPQHF	TGTGCCACCGGTACCGGGGCCTTGAGCAATCAGCCCCAGCATTTT
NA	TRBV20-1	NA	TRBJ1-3	CSASGGNTIYF	TGCAGTGCTAGTGGCGGAAACACCATATATTTT
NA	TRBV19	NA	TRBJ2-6	CASSSIASGANVLTF	TGTGCCAGTAGTAGTATAGCCTCTGGGGCCAACGTCCTGACTTTC
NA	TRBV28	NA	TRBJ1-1	CASIVRGFGATEAFF	TGTGCCAGCATCGTAAGGGGGTTTGGGGCCACCGAAGCTTTCTTT
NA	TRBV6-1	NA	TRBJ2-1	CASSLDDGSYNEQFF	TGTGCCAGCAGCCTGGATGACGGGTCCTACAATGAGCAGTTCTTC
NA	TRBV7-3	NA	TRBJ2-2	CASSLNGGAGTGELFF	TGTGCCAGCAGTTTGAATGGCGGGGCGGGCACCGGGGAGCTGTTTTTT
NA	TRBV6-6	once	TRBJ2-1	CASSSETGSSYNEQFF	TGTGCCAGCAGTTCCGAGACGGGGAGCTCCTACAATGAGCAGTTCTTC
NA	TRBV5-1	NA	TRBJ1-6	CASSLAARQTNNSPLHF	TGCGCCAGCAGCTTGGCCGCCAGGCAGACAAATAATTCACCCCTCCACTTT
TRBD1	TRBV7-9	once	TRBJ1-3	CASSALWTGSGNTIYF	TGTGCCAGCAGTGCTCTCTGGACAGGCTCTGGAAACACCATATATTTT
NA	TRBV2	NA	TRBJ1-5	CASGQEGGAYQPQHF	TGTGCCAGCGGCCAGGAGGGGGGCGCTTATCAGCCCCAGCATTTT
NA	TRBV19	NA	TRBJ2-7	CASSIRRGHEQYF	TGTGCCAGTAGTATTCGCAGGGGTCACGAGCAGTACTTC
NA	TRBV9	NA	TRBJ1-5	CASSVASGINSNQPQHF	TGTGCCAGCAGCGTAGCGTCGGGAATCAATAGCAATCAGCCCCAGCATTTT
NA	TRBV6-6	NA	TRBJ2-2	CASSPGTHTGELFF	TGTGCCAGCAGCCCCGGGACTCACACCGGGGAGCTGTTTTTT
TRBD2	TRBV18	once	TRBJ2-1	CASSPPKRGGPRDNEQFF	TGTGCCAGCTCACCACCTAAGCGGGGGGGCCCTCGGGACAATGAGCAGTTCTTC
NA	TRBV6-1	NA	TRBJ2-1	CASSEGGEQFF	TGTGCCAGCAGTGAGGGGGGTGAGCAGTTCTTC
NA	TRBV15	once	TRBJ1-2	CATSRDGKGGEGYTF	TGTGCCACCAGCAGAGATGGTAAGGGAGGAGAAGGCTACACCTTC
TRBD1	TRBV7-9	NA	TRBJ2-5	CASSHGDRLLETQYF	TGTGCCAGCAGCCACGGGGACAGATTATTAGAGACCCAGTACTTC
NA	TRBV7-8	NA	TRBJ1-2	CASSPTPGSDGYTF	TGTGCCAGCAGCCCGACGCCCGGTTCCGATGGCTACACCTTC
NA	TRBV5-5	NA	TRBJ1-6	CASSLGGLDPLHF	TGTGCCAGCAGCTTGGGGGGACTAGACCCCCTCCACTTT
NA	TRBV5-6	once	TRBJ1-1	CASSFFGDGNLAFF	TGTGCCAGCAGCTTTTTTGGGGACGGCAACTTGGCTTTCTTT
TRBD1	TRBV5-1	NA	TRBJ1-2	CASSLQGLANYGYTF	TGCGCCAGCAGCTTACAGGGGCTAGCTAACTATGGCTACACCTTC
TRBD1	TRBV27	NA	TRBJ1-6	CASSLSITGGPPLHF	TGTGCCAGCAGTTTATCTATTACAGGGGGCCCACCCCTCCACTTT
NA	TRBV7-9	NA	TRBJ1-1	CASSLEQNEAFF	TGTGCCAGCAGCTTAGAACAAAATGAAGCTTTCTTT
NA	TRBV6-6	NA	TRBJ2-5	CASSYSRGVQETQYF	TGTGCCAGCAGTTACTCGAGAGGGGTCCAAGAGACCCAGTACTTC
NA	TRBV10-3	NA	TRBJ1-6	CAISPQLPDSPLHF	TGTGCCATCAGCCCCCAGCTTCCGGATTCACCCCTCCACTTT
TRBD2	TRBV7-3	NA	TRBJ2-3	CASSLTLAESTDTQYF	TGTGCCAGCAGCTTAACACTAGCGGAGAGCACAGATACGCAGTATTTT
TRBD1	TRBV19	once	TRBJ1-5	CASSADGTGVDQPQHF	TGTGCCAGTAGCGCAGATGGGACAGGGGTTGACCAGCCCCAGCATTTT
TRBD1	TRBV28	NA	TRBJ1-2	CASSFIYRGGYTF	TGTGCCAGCAGTTTCATATACAGGGGAGGCTACACCTTC
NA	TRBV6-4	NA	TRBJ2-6	CASSQGGPSGANVLTF	TGTGCCAGCAGTCAGGGCGGACCCTCTGGGGCCAACGTCCTGACTTTC
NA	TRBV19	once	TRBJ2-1	CASKSPAHGSGQFF	TGTGCCAGTAAGAGTCCCGCCCATGGGTCGGGGCAGTTCTTC
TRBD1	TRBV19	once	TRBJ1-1	CASSIPRGTDMNTEAFF	TGTGCCAGTAGTATCCCCAGGGGGACAGATATGAACACTGAAGCTTTCTTT
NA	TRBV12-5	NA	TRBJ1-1	CASALNTEAFF	TGTGCTAGTGCCCTCAACACTGAAGCTTTCTTT
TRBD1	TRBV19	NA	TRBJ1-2	CASTESTGRNYGYTF	TGTGCCAGTACCGAATCGACAGGGAGGAACTATGGCTACACCTTC
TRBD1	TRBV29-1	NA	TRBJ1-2	CSVEASRTGRIRYGYTF	TGCAGCGTTGAAGCCTCCCGGACAGGGAGAATCCGCTATGGCTACACCTTC
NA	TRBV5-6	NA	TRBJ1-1	CASSPRFESYTEAFF	TGTGCCAGCAGCCCCAGGTTTGAGAGTTACACTGAAGCTTTCTTT
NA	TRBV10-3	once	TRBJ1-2	CAISESTGNYGYTF	TGTGCCATCAGTGAGTCGACGGGTAACTATGGCTACACCTTC
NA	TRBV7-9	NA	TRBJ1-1	CASSLGWPAEAFF	TGTGCCAGCAGCTTAGGATGGCCGGCTGAAGCTTTCTTT